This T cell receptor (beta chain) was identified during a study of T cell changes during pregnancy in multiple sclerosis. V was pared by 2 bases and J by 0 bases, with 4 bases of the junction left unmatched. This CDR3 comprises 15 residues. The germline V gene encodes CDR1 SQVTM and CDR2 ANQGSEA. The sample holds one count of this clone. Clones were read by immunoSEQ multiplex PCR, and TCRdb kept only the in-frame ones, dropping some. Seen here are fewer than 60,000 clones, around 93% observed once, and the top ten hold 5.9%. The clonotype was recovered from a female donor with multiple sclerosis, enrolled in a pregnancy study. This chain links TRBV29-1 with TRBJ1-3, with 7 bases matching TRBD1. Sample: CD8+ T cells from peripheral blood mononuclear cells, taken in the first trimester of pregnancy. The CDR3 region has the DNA TGCAGCGTTGAAAGGGACAGCCCCTCTGGAAACACCATATATTTT. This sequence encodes CSVERDSPSGNTIYF. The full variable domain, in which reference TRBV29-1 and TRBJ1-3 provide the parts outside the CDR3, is SAVISQKPSRDICQRGTSLTIQCQVDSQVTMMFWYRQQPGQSLTLIATANQGSEATYESGFVIDKFPISRPNLTFSTLTVSNMSPEDSSIYLCSVERDSPSGNTIYFGEGSWLTVV.